This paragraph reports one TCR beta chain. The CDR3 covers 15 residues. J gave up 2 bases and V 3 bases, and 9 bases lay outside the gene matches. CDR1 DFQATT and CDR2 SNEGSKA come from the germline V gene (reference sequence). The record originates from a study of T cells in Graves' hyperthyroidism and ophthalmopathy. The source material, RNA transcripts, was used to amplify TCR beta CDR3 regions. The HTBI set primed first-round TCR CDR3 RT-PCR. TCRdb reprocessed the multiplex PCR reads with MiXCR, giving one entry per CDR3 protein. The data show 690,000 or so distinct CDR3 sequences, approximately 19% seen once.

Material for sequencing was blood. The TCR originated in a woman between 50 and 59 years old with Graves' hyperthyroidism that later progressed to Graves' ophthalmopathy. V gene TRBV20-1 combines with J gene TRBJ1-2; TRBD1 agrees at 7 bases. The CDR3 loop is CSASGRTGINYGYTF. CDR3 DNA sequence: TGCAGTGCTAGTGGAAGGACAGGAATAAACTATGGCTACACCTTC.